The 2 T cell receptor beta chains presented below share a single source sample, sequenced in a study of T cells after yellow fever vaccination. TCRdb re-derived calls from the 5' RACE reads in MiXCR, one entry per CDR3 protein. The sample lists under 200,000 distinct CDR3 sequences; about 7% were seen once. The starting material was CD4+ T cells sorted from PBMCs, obtained less than 6 days after the first yellow fever vaccination. These receptors were obtained from a man aged 18 to 29 who received the YFV17D yellow fever vaccine.

This clonotype was detected many times. The chain recombines TRBV21-1 with TRBJ2-2; the table's D call of TRBD1 was not tested on the DNA. TRBV21-1 is termed a pseudogene. The CDR3 contains 14 residues. The CDR3 bases are TGTGCCAGCAGCAAACCACCCCCTGCCGGGGAGCTGTTTTTT. Its protein is CASSKPPPAGELFF.

This clonotype came up many times. The CDR3 reads CASSPNVQETQYF. The CDR3 DNA sequence: TGTGCCAGCAGCCCCAACGTCCAAGAGACCCAGTACTTC. The chain employs TRBV3-1 and TRBJ2-5; D gene unclear. The V gene's germline CDR1 is LGHDT and CDR2 YNNKEL (reference sequence). The CDR3 is made up of 13 amino acids. V shed 4 bases and J shed 1 base, with 7 bases lying between them.